Detailed here is one T cell receptor beta chain. Its antigen is currently unknown. A universal primer site was created by template switching, with the cDNA bearing unique molecular identifiers. TCRdb re-derived calls from the 5' RACE reads in MiXCR, one entry per CDR3 protein. The data contain 350,000 to 450,000 distinct CDR3 sequences, around 18% of them singletons. The record originates from a study of identical twins. Study findings and constraints: The study reached conclusions through statistical analysis that was cross-sectional, not following the same donors. Reduced insertions were recorded for abundant cord blood beta clonotypes, with no such pattern in memory repertoires. Partly confounded zero-insertion analyses could result from invariant MAIT and iNKT cells.

This receptor was identified in a man aged 45-60 years in good health. Material: naive T cells sorted from blood.

In nucleotides, the CDR3 is TGCAGTGCTACAGCGGGGCGGCGAGAGACCCAGTACTTC. It codes for CSATAGRRETQYF. The rearrangement links TRBV20-1 to TRBJ2-5, with TRBD2 matching over 7 bases. Germline V gene sequence: CDR1 DFQATT, CDR2 SNEGSKA (reference sequence). J gave up 4 bases and V 4 bases, and 6 bases lay outside the gene matches. The CDR3 extends over 13 amino acids.